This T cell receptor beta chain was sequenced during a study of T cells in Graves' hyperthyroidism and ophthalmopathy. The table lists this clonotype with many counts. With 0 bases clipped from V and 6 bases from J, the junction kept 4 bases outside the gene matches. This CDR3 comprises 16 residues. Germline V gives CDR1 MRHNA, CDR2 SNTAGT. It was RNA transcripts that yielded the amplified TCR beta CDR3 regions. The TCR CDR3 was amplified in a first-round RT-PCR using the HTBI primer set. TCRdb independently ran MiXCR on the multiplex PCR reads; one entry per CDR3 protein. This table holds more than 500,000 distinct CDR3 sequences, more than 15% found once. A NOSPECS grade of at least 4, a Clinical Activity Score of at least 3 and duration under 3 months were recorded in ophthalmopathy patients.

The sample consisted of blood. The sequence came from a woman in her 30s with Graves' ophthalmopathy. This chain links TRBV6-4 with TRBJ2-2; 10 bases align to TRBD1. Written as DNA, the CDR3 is TGTGCCAGCAGTGACTCGACAGGGGGCGACGCCGGGGAGCTGTTTTTT. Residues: CASSDSTGGDAGELFF.